The 20 T cell receptor beta chains below all came from one sample that was sequenced in a study of shared clonotypes between healthy human individuals. This table comes from immunoSEQ multiplex PCR, and its TCRdb copy is limited to in-frame clones, with some not included. The profile shows 2 million to 2.5 million clones, approximately 94% of them singletons. Sequenced material: naive CD4+ T cells from PBMCs. Subset defined: CD45RA+ positively selected. Every receptor here comes from a man aged 18 to 30 in good health. Some clones in this sample may be carry-over from other donors' samples.

The chain joins TRBV10-3 to TRBJ1-1; 7 bases are shared with TRBD1. This CDR3 region has 15 residues. Germline CDR1 and CDR2: ENHRY and SYGVKD. With 6 bases clipped from V and 0 bases from J, the junction kept 7 bases outside the gene matches. The DNA for the CDR3 is TGTGCCATCAGCCAGGGGGGACGAATGAACACTGAAGCTTTCTTT. Translated, it gives CAISQGGRMNTEAFF.

V and J are TRBV19 and TRBJ1-2; D not resolved. Trimming took 5 bases from V and 0 from J, leaving 13 bases between them. Germline V lookup: CDR1 LNHDA, CDR2 SQIVND (reference sequence). The CDR3 runs 15 residues. This CDR3 is CASSDPGLANYGYTF. The DNA for the CDR3 is TGTGCCAGTAGTGATCCGGGCCTAGCTAACTATGGCTACACCTTC. Variable domain in full (rest from reference TRBV19 and TRBJ1-2): DGGITQSPKYLFRKEGQNVTLSCEQNLNHDAMYWYRQDPGQGLRLIYYSQIVNDFQKGDIAEGYSVSREKKESFPLTVTSAQKNPTAFYLCASSDPGLANYGYTFGSGTRLTVV.

V usage is TRBV9 and J usage is TRBJ2-5; 7 nucleotides align to TRBD2. V shed 3 bases and J 5 bases; nucleotides not matched to a gene: 4. This CDR3 region has 13 residues. Per germline, CDR1 SGDLS and CDR2 YYNGEE. CDR3 DNA sequence: TGTGCCAGCAGCGCGGGAGCGGGGGAGACCCAGTACTTC. This sequence encodes CASSAGAGETQYF.

V usage is TRBV2 and J usage is TRBJ1-5, with 7 positions matching TRBD1. Germline assignment: CDR1 SNHLY and CDR2 FYNNEI. This CDR3 spans 16 amino acids. V shed 5 bases and J 5 bases; nucleotides not matched to a gene: 12. CDR3 coding DNA: TGTGCCAGCAGTAATTCCGGGACAGCTAACTATCAGCCCCAGCATTTT. Its protein product is CASSNSGTANYQPQHF.

This rearrangement joins TRBV2 to TRBJ2-5; 9 positions agree with TRBD1. The DNA end lines up better with TRBJ2-7; the J call may be wrong. The CDR3 totals 14 residues. Per the germline V gene, CDR1 is SNHLY and CDR2 is FYNNEI. In DNA, the CDR3 is TGTGCCAGCACCATGGGACAGGGCTCCTACGAGCAGTACTTC. This translates into CASTMGQGSYEQYF.

Turning to this clone: Other nucleotide sequences from this sample produce the same CDR3. The V call is TRBV5-1, the J call TRBJ1-2; maybe TRBD1 (6 bases). V was cut by 0 bases and J by 4 bases, with 10 bases left in between. The CDR3 has 14 amino acids. In germline, CDR1 is SGHRS, CDR2 YFSETQ. The CDR3 loop reads CASSLEAGAYGYTF. In DNA form, the CDR3 reads TGCGCCAGCAGCTTGGAGGCAGGGGCCTATGGCTACACCTTC.

The rearrangement joins TRBV7-7 to TRBJ2-3; tentatively, D is TRBD2 (5 bases). V shed 5 bases and J shed 5 bases, with 20 bases lying between them. This CDR3 is 16 amino acids long. Looked up from germline, CDR1 is SSHAT and CDR2 is FNYEAQ (reference sequence). CDR3 in amino acids: CASSRRGSGGGDTQYF. The CDR3 bases are TGTGCCAGCAGCCGAAGAGGGAGCGGCGGCGGAGATACGCAGTATTTT.

The CDR3 DNA reads as TGTGCCAGCAGCCGTCAGGAGGGGAGGGATACGCAGTATTTT. As protein: CASSRQEGRDTQYF. The chain recombines TRBV7-2 with TRBJ2-3; maybe TRBD2 (6 bases). The V gene lost 5 bases and the J gene lost 6 bases, with 15 bases spanning the gap. The V gene's germline CDR1 is SGHTA and CDR2 FQGNSA. CDR3 length equals 14 residues.

This sequence joins TRBV9 and TRBJ2-3, with 7 bases matching TRBD1. With 6 bases clipped from V and 2 bases from J, the junction kept 9 bases outside the gene matches. Germline V CDR1 and CDR2: SGDLS, YYNGEE. The CDR3 length is 15 residues. In DNA form, the CDR3 reads TGTGCCAGCACCAGGACAGGCTCGAACACAGATACGCAGTATTTT. This translates into CASTRTGSNTDTQYF.

The genes are TRBV28 and TRBJ1-4, with TRBD1 identical over 7 bases. Germline V gives CDR1 MDHEN, CDR2 SYDVKM. The CDR3 length is 13 residues. After removal of 8 bases from V and 8 bases from J, the junction contained 8 bases not matched to a gene. The CDR3 loop is CASLDRESEKLFF. The CDR3 DNA sequence: TGTGCCAGCCTTGACAGGGAGAGCGAAAAACTGTTTTTT. Filled out from reference TRBV28 and TRBJ1-4, the complete variable domain reads DVKVTQSSRYLVKRTGEKVFLECVQDMDHENMFWYRQDPGLGLRLIYFSYDVKMKEKGDIPEGYSVSREKKERFSLILESASTNQTSMYLCASLDRESEKLFFGSGTQLSVL.

This clone was picked up one time. The sample holds other DNA sequences that translate to the same CDR3. The chain uses TRBV9 and TRBJ2-1; no clear D gene. This CDR3 has 14 residues. V lost 0 bases and J 5 bases, leaving 9 bases between the germline ends. In germline, CDR1 is SGDLS, CDR2 YYNGEE. CDR3 sequence reads: CASSVATRHNEQFF. The DNA of the CDR3 is TGTGCCAGCAGCGTAGCTACGAGGCACAATGAGCAGTTCTTC.

This clone was picked up a small number of times. The CDR3 protein is CASSPGKGRQPQHF. CDR3 DNA sequence: TGTGCCAGCAGCCCCGGGAAAGGGAGACAGCCCCAGCATTTT. The rearrangement uses TRBV28 and TRBJ1-5; no reliable D call. The CDR3 has 14 amino acids. The germline V gene has CDR1 MDHEN and CDR2 SYDVKM. V shed 6 bases and J shed 7 bases, with 16 bases lying between them. The full variable domain, its missing parts supplied by reference TRBV28 and TRBJ1-5, is DVKVTQSSRYLVKRTGEKVFLECVQDMDHENMFWYRQDPGLGLRLIYFSYDVKMKEKGDIPEGYSVSREKKERFSLILESASTNQTSMYLCASSPGKGRQPQHFGDGTRLSIL.

In its sample, this clone was seen a few times. The J gene is TRBJ2-3, the V gene TRBV6-1; 7 nucleotides match TRBD2. The CDR3 has 13 residues. Germline loops: CDR1 MNHNS, CDR2 SASEGT. The junction had 8 bases not matched to a gene; V was cut back by 10 bases and J by 4 bases. The CDR3 nucleotides are TGTGCCACAAAAGCGGGAACAGCAGATACGCAGTATTTT. Protein: CATKAGTADTQYF.

The chain links TRBV4-3 to TRBJ1-3; maybe TRBD1 (6 bases). V shed 1 base and J shed 0 bases, with 13 bases lying between them. The length of the CDR3 is 17 residues. The V gene's germline CDR1 is LGHNA and CDR2 YSLEER. Written as DNA, the CDR3 is TGCGCCAGCAGCCAAGGGCAGGGGACGTACTCTGGAAACACCATATATTTT. It codes for CASSQGQGTYSGNTIYF.

A word on this clone: The identical CDR3 is also encoded by other nucleotide sequences in the sample. The chain links TRBV5-1 to TRBJ2-6; no definite D call. This CDR3 is built from 15 residues. The germline V and J ends were trimmed by 0 bases and 1 base, with 5 bases remaining between them. Germline-derived CDR1 and CDR2 are SGHRS and YFSETQ. The CDR3 region is CASSLAASGANVLTF. The CDR3 nucleotides are TGCGCCAGCAGCTTGGCTGCGTCTGGGGCCAACGTCCTGACTTTC. The whole variable domain, remainder taken from reference TRBV5-1 and TRBJ2-6, is KAGVTQTPRYLIKTRGQQVTLSCSPISGHRSVSWYQQTPGQGLQFLFEYFSETQRNKGNFPGRFSGRQFSNSRSEMNVSTLELGDSALYLCASSLAASGANVLTFGAGSRLTVL.

This clone was recorded only once. This rearrangement joins TRBV28 to TRBJ2-1; 8 bases line up with TRBD1. Germline CDR1 is MDHEN and CDR2 is SYDVKM. CDR3 length: 16 amino acids. J was trimmed by 7 bases and V by 2 bases; bases with no gene match: 10. CDR3 amino acids: CASSLAGQGGRNEQFF. CDR3 sequence (DNA): TGTGCCAGCAGTTTAGCCGGACAGGGCGGCCGAAATGAGCAGTTCTTC.

The rearrangement uses TRBV15 and TRBJ2-7; 13 bases fit TRBD2. The CDR3 covers 14 residues. Germline V gives CDR1 LNHNV, CDR2 YYDKDF (reference sequence). The V and J ends lost 4 bases and 9 bases, in that order; junction bases with no gene match: 6. The CDR3 spells CATSTPGLAGLQYF. CDR3 sequence (DNA): TGTGCCACCAGCACACCGGGACTAGCGGGACTGCAGTACTTC.

This clone was observed once. The chain has TRBV10-3 and TRBJ2-1; D might be TRBD1 (5 bases). This CDR3 is 15 amino acids long. Germline assignment: CDR1 ENHRY and CDR2 SYGVKD. V dropped 10 bases and J dropped 1 base, with 17 bases sitting between them. The CDR3 reads CATTEQASSYNEQFF. The CDR3 nucleotides read TGTGCCACCACCGAACAGGCCTCATCCTACAATGAGCAGTTCTTC.

The V and J genes are TRBV6-5 and TRBJ2-1; TRBD2 matches 8 bases. Germline CDR1 MNHEY, CDR2 SVGAGI. The CDR3 contains 14 residues. The V and J ends lost 6 bases and 8 bases, in that order; junction bases with no gene match: 9. This CDR3 reads CASRLSGTRDEQFF. As DNA, the CDR3 is TGTGCCAGCAGGCTTAGCGGGACCCGGGATGAGCAGTTCTTC.

This chain connects TRBV19 to TRBJ2-1, with a possible D match to TRBD1 (6 bases). CDR1 is LNHDA and CDR2 is SQIVND in the germline V gene (reference sequence). The CDR3 contains 17 residues. Trimming cost V 1 base and J 6 bases, with 19 bases left between them. The CDR3 DNA follows: TGTGCCAGTAGTATAGGAAATAATCCCCTAGGGGGCAATGAGCAGTTCTTC. Its translation is CASSIGNNPLGGNEQFF.